The text below deals with one T cell receptor beta chain. This clonotype was recorded many times. No antigen is known for it. Nothing much larger sits one base from this clone, and base qualities are not available. These data belong to a study of regulatory T cells in long-lasting Graves disease (dated by TCRdb to about 2021). In terms of the full investigation: In the newly diagnosed Graves' disease group, patients had been taking antithyroid drugs for less than 3 months. Peripheral blood TCR sequencing and RNA sequencing compared persistent Graves' disease patients with newly diagnosed Graves' disease patients. The study took place in China and was registered as a clinical trial. A total of about 35 samples underwent TCR sequencing, from about 13 patients with persistent Graves' disease and approximately 20 patients with newly diagnosed Graves' disease.

This specimen's time point label, per the study, means: newly diagnosed GD, antithyroid drugs for less than 3 months. For both TCR sequencing and RNA sequencing, RNA was extracted from PBMCs using TRIzol. Graves' disease was diagnosed according to American Thyroid Association guidelines. Recruitment of patients was carried out at an endocrinology department in Xi'an, China. From each patient, around 9 milliliters of peripheral blood was collected into an EDTA anticoagulant tube. PBMCs were isolated by Ficoll Paque Plus density gradient separation without further T cell sorting. RNA quality was checked with an Agilent 2100 Bioanalyzer and agarose gel, and concentration with a NanoDrop 2000. The germline V gene specifies SGHNT as CDR1 and YENEEA as CDR2. V and J are truncated by 2 bases and 4 bases respectively, leaving an intervening sequence of 8 bases. The CDR3 covers 13 residues, taking in both the cysteine and the phenylalanine. Only CDR3 DNA is held: 39 bases, read in frame from base 1.

Points the paper makes about the study in general: The small sample size was acknowledged by the authors as a limitation that may reduce accuracy. Persistent Graves' disease patients showed lower TCR Shannon entropy and fewer highly expanded clones than newly diagnosed patients, suggesting clonal expansion. Persistent patients shared more public clonotypes among themselves (2,741) than newly diagnosed patients did (approximately 900). Only peripheral blood was studied, because thyroid tissue, the primary lesion, was inaccessible. Sequencing and analysis were limited to the TCR beta chain. Persistent disease showed preferential use of TRBV28, TRBJ1-2 and TRBJ2-5, whereas newly diagnosed disease favored TRBV20-1 and TRBJ2-1.

The method behind the library was multiplex PCR. The instrument given in TCRdb is Illumina HiSeq 4000. To build TCR beta libraries, CDR3 regions were amplified by Arm-PCR using iRepertoire HTBI primers. Before sequencing, the PCR products went through gel purification. The paper's processing steps were these. A total of some 60 TRBV and more than twelve TRBJ segments were identified across samples and were used for gene usage analysis of CDR3 amino acid clonotypes. COPE and FqMerger were used to merge filtered high-quality paired reads into contigs. BLAST was used to align contigs to the IMGT TRBV, TRBD and TRBJ reference genes, and CDR3 was defined following IMGT. Clonotypes above 0.1% frequency were classified as highly expanded clones. Shannon entropy was used to measure repertoire diversity, and the Gini coefficient was used to measure V-J evenness. A clonotype was considered public if more than one individual shared it. The raw public data were reprocessed by TCRdb itself: fastp quality trimming at Q25, MiXCR clonotype calling, in-frame beta chains only. One record per CDR3 amino acid sequence lists the most common genes and DNA. TCRdb's processing, not the study's, gives the V and J calls here. For this sample there are 250,000 or so distinct CDR3 sequences; about 19% appear just once. Jointly, the top ten make up approximately 14% of the sample.

The receptor was isolated from a female donor with Graves disease. The chain is assembled from TRBV11-3 and TRBJ1-1; no D gene is confidently identified. This specimen was peripheral blood mononuclear cells (PBMCs), taken at new diagnosis, from a patient treated with antithyroid drugs. At the DNA level, the sequence is TGTGCCAGCAGCTTAAGGACGGGCACTGAAGCTTTCTTT. Its protein is CASSLRTGTEAFF. With the rest looked up from the reference TRBV11-3 and TRBJ1-1 genes rather than sequenced, the full variable domain is EAGVVQSPRYKIIEKKQPVAFWCNPISGHNTLYWYLQNLGQGPELLIRYENEEAVDDSQLPKDRFSAERLKGVDSTLKIQPAELGDSAVYLCASSLRTGTEAFFGQGTRLTVV.